Below, 9 T cell receptor beta chains from the same sample are listed, as sequenced in a study of T cells after yellow fever vaccination. TCRdb analysed the 5' RACE reads with MiXCR anew, one entry per CDR3 protein. Of hundreds of thousands of distinct CDR3 sequences listed, about 19% are singletons. The sequencing used PBMCs, collected before the yellow fever booster vaccination. These TCRs come from a man aged 18 to 29 who received the YFV17D yellow fever vaccine.

V gene TRBV25-1 combines with J gene TRBJ2-1; D possibly corresponds to TRBD2 (6 bases). CDR3 length: 13 amino acids. The germline gives CDR1 MGHDK, CDR2 SYGVNS. The ends were cut back, 1 base at V and 9 bases at J, with 10 bases in the middle. CDR3: CASSESRRGEQFF. CDR3 bases: TGTGCCAGCAGTGAATCTAGGCGGGGTGAGCAGTTCTTC. The full variable domain, in which reference TRBV25-1 and TRBJ2-1 provide the parts outside the CDR3, is EADIYQTPRYLVIGTGKKITLECSQTMGHDKMYWYQQDPGMELHLIHYSYGVNSTEKGDLSSESTVSRIRTEHFPLTLESARPSHTSQYLCASSESRRGEQFFGPGTRLTVL.

The chain combines TRBV27 with TRBJ2-7, with TRBD1 identical over 7 bases. The ends lost 8 bases at V and 0 bases at J; junction bases unmatched: 13. The CDR3 has 16 residues. Per the germline V gene, CDR1 is MNHEY and CDR2 is SMNVEV (reference sequence). CDR3 protein: CASGKWDRLSSYEQYF. The CDR3 bases are TGTGCCAGCGGGAAATGGGACAGATTGAGCTCCTACGAGCAGTACTTC.

The genes are TRBV15 and TRBJ2-7; D ambiguous. Germline V gives CDR1 LNHNV, CDR2 YYDKDF (reference sequence). V was cut by 0 bases and J by 5 bases, with 11 bases left in between. The CDR3 is 14 amino acids. CDR3 DNA: TGTGCCACCAGCAGAGACCCGGGCCGGCACGAGCAGTACTTC. It translates to CATSRDPGRHEQYF. The full variable domain, in which reference TRBV15 and TRBJ2-7 provide the parts outside the CDR3, is DAMVIQNPRYQVTQFGKPVTLSCSQTLNHNVMYWYQQKSSQAPKLLFHYYDKDFNNEADTPDNFQSRRPNTSFCFLDIRSPGLGDTAMYLCATSRDPGRHEQYFGPGTRLTVT.

The chain uses TRBV3-1 and TRBJ1-1, with TRBD1 as a possible D gene (5 bases). Germline CDR1 is LGHDT and CDR2 is YNNKEL (reference sequence). The CDR3 length is 15 residues. Between the trimmed V and J ends, which lost 3 bases and 4 bases, there was a span of 15 bases. The chain's CDR3 is CASSQSGQGGTEAFF. DNA of the CDR3: TGTGCCAGCAGCCAGTCAGGGCAAGGTGGCACTGAAGCTTTCTTT.

The chain joins TRBV5-1 to TRBJ2-6; weak D call: TRBD1 (5 bases). The V gene's germline CDR1 is SGHRS and CDR2 YFSETQ. Trimming stripped 0 bases from V and 0 bases from J, with 10 bases between. The CDR3 runs to 17 residues. The CDR3 loop reads CASSLDRTSSGANVLTF. In nucleotides, the CDR3 is TGCGCCAGCAGCTTGGACAGGACCTCCTCTGGGGCCAACGTCCTGACTTTC.

The J gene is TRBJ2-1, the V gene TRBV20-1, with D possibly matching TRBD1 (6 bases). The length of the CDR3 is 11 residues. Per germline, CDR1 DFQATT and CDR2 SNEGSKA (reference sequence). V lost 8 bases to trimming and J lost 4 bases, with 9 bases between them. The CDR3, as DNA: TGCAGTCCCCAGGGGTACAATGAGCAGTTCTTC. Translated: CSPQGYNEQFF.

This clonotype was seen a single time. The genes are TRBV25-1 and TRBJ1-3; a weak D match, TRBD1 (5 bases). Germline lookup yields CDR1 MGHDK and CDR2 SYGVNS. Trimming removed 3 bases from V and 2 bases from J, with 8 bases in between. The CDR3 is made up of 14 amino acids. For the CDR3, the DNA is TGTGCCAGCAGTGATCGCAGGGCTGGAAACACCATATATTTT. Its protein is CASSDRRAGNTIYF.

This clonotype was seen only once. J is TRBJ1-6 and V is TRBV4-3, with 7 positions matching TRBD1. CDR3 length equals 16 residues. The junction had 4 bases not matched to a gene; V was cut back by 5 bases and J by 0 bases. The germline V gene has CDR1 LGHNA and CDR2 YSLEER. CDR3 amino acids: CASSARDSSYNSPLHF. CDR3 in DNA: TGCGCCAGCAGCGCCCGGGACAGCTCCTATAATTCACCCCTCCACTTT.

This chain joins TRBV5-1 and TRBJ2-3; 10 bases agree with TRBD1. Per germline, CDR1 SGHRS and CDR2 YFSETQ. This CDR3 comprises 15 residues. The V gene end was trimmed by 3 bases and the J gene end by 2 bases; junction bases not matched to a gene: 3. CDR3 sequence (DNA): TGCGCCAGCAGCTCGGGACAGGGGTTCACAGATACGCAGTATTTT. Its translation is CASSSGQGFTDTQYF.